This passage covers 14 T cell receptor beta chains from one sample sequenced in a study of Graves' ophthalmopathy and Graves' hyperthyroidism. RNA served as the template for amplifying TCR beta CDR3 regions. Following a first-round RT-PCR that used HTBI primers, a second-round multiplex PCR was carried out. TCRdb re-analysed the multiplex PCR reads in MiXCR, keeping a single row per CDR3 protein. The sample holds about 740,000 distinct CDR3 sequences, roughly 41% seen once. The sequenced sample was peripheral blood. Receptors originate from an adult man with Graves' ophthalmopathy.

This chain uses TRBV11-2 with TRBJ2-7, with a possible D match to TRBD2 (6 bases). The CDR3 runs 13 residues. CDR1 and CDR2 (germline): SGHAT, FQNNGV. Trimming left V 5 bases short and J 3 bases short, with 11 bases between. The CDR3 is CASSTVGGYEQYF. The CDR3 DNA is TGTGCCAGCAGCACCGTGGGGGGCTACGAGCAGTACTTC.

This clonotype has just a few counts. The genes are TRBV2 and TRBJ1-6; no clear D. The germline V gene encodes CDR1 SNHLY and CDR2 FYNNEI. Between the trimmed V and J ends, which lost 9 bases and 9 bases, there was a span of 12 bases. CDR3 length equals 12 residues. CDR3 residues: CASTANPSPLHF. CDR3 nucleotide sequence: TGTGCCAGTACAGCTAACCCTTCACCCCTCCACTTT.

This clonotype was seen ten or more times. The chain uses TRBV2 and TRBJ1-1; D not certain. Germline V gene data show CDR1 as SNHLY and CDR2 as FYNNEI. The CDR3 consists of 14 residues. With 4 bases removed from V and 3 bases from J, the gap between germline ends came to 12 bases. The CDR3 region has the DNA TGTGCCAGCAGTGTGAGGCCTGGGGACACTGAAGCTTTCTTT. It codes for CASSVRPGDTEAFF.

The chain couples TRBV12-3 or TRBV12-4 to TRBJ1-5; D possibly corresponds to TRBD1 (5 bases). CDR3 length: 15 amino acids. V was pared by 10 bases and J by 2 bases, with 18 bases between. The CDR3 DNA is TGTGCCATCAGCACTACACAGGAAGGCAATCAGCCCCAGCATTTT. Translated: CAISTTQEGNQPQHF.

This chain connects TRBV5-6 to TRBJ2-7, with 8 bases matching TRBD2. From germline, CDR1 is SGHDT and CDR2 YYEEEE. After removal of 4 bases from V and 2 bases from J, the junction contained 8 bases not matched to a gene. This CDR3 spans 15 amino acids. The CDR3 DNA is TGTGCCAGCAGCCTTACTAGCGGTTTTACCTACGAGCAGTACTTC. Translating gives CASSLTSGFTYEQYF.

This chain links TRBV4-2 with TRBJ2-7; D may be TRBD1 (6 bases). Germline lookup yields CDR1 LGHNA and CDR2 YNFKEQ. CDR3 size: 17 residues. The V end was cut by 3 bases, the J end by 3 bases, with 21 bases between. CDR3 protein: CASSQHRLAGAYYEQYF. The CDR3 DNA sequence: TGTGCCAGCAGCCAGCATCGCTTGGCAGGGGCTTACTACGAGCAGTACTTC.

The CDR3 DNA reads TGTGCCAGCAGCGTCTCGCGTCCAAACTATGGCTACACCTTC. This codes for CASSVSRPNYGYTF. The rearrangement joins TRBV6-1 to TRBJ1-2; D ambiguous. Looked up from germline, CDR1 is MNHNS and CDR2 is SASEGT. V was trimmed by 6 bases and J by 2 bases, leaving 13 bases between them. The CDR3 consists of 14 residues.

This clonotype was detected a few times. The gene calls are TRBV7-9 and TRBJ2-2; 8 bases fit TRBD1. There are 16 residues in the CDR3. CDR1 SEHNR and CDR2 FQNEAQ come from the germline V gene (reference sequence). V lost 5 bases, J lost 1 base, and 6 bases stayed unmatched. The CDR3 reads CASSPGQGENTGELFF. The CDR3 DNA reads as TGTGCCAGCAGCCCAGGACAGGGAGAGAACACCGGGGAGCTGTTTTTT.

The chain combines TRBV7-9 with TRBJ1-1; D call uncertain. Germline lookup yields CDR1 SEHNR and CDR2 FQNEAQ (reference sequence). Trimming removed 1 base from V and 1 base from J, with 13 bases in between. The CDR3 covers 16 residues. DNA for the CDR3: TGTGCCAGCAGCTTAGAACACAGCCCTTGGAACACTGAAGCTTTCTTT. Encoded protein: CASSLEHSPWNTEAFF. The full variable domain, completed using reference TRBV7-9 and TRBJ1-1, is DTGVSQNPRHKITKRGQNVTFRCDPISEHNRLYWYRQTLGQGPEFLTYFQNEAQLEKSRLLSDRFSAERPKGSFSTLEIQRTEQGDSAMYLCASSLEHSPWNTEAFFGQGTRLTVV.

Points on this clonotype: A much larger clone sits a single nucleotide away, making a read error possible. V gene TRBV25-1 combines with J gene TRBJ2-2; no firm D call. Trimming removed 6 bases at V and 4 bases at J, with 18 bases between. The CDR3 is 16 amino acids. Germline CDR1 and CDR2: MGHDK and SYGVNS. CDR3 loop: CASSVQWWSSTGELFF. The CDR3 DNA reads TGTGCCAGCAGCGTACAATGGTGGTCTTCCACCGGGGAGCTGTTTTTT.

A few counts support this clonotype. The chain is built from TRBV10-3 and TRBJ2-2; 8 bases map to TRBD2. Unmatched junction bases numbered 11, after V lost 3 bases and J lost 2 bases. The CDR3 extends over 18 amino acids. Germline-derived CDR1 and CDR2 are ENHRY and SYGVKD. Here the CDR3 reads CAISEVRGSGANTGELFF. The CDR3 region has the DNA TGTGCCATCAGTGAAGTTCGGGGTAGCGGGGCTAACACCGGGGAGCTGTTTTTT.

This clonotype appeared many times. The chain employs TRBV25-1 and TRBJ2-5, with D uncertain. Trimming stripped 3 bases from V and 7 bases from J, with 6 bases between. CDR1 and CDR2 from the germline V gene are MGHDK and SYGVNS. The CDR3 runs to 11 residues. The CDR3 is CASSDSRTQYF. The CDR3 coding sequence is TGTGCCAGCAGTGACTCCCGGACCCAGTACTTC.

This clonotype appeared many times. This chain uses TRBV15 with TRBJ1-2; 9 nucleotides agree with TRBD1. Germline V lookup: CDR1 LNHNV, CDR2 YYDKDF (reference sequence). This CDR3 region has 14 residues. V shed 4 bases, J shed 6 bases, and the junction held 6 bases outside the gene matches. The CDR3: CATSTLDRGNGYTF. As DNA, the CDR3 is TGTGCCACCAGCACCCTCGACAGGGGGAATGGCTACACCTTC.

This clonotype was picked up a small number of times. The CDR3 DNA follows: TGTGCCAGCAGCCGCGACAGGGCTATCGGTTCCCCAGCTTTCTTT. This gives the protein CASSRDRAIGSPAFF. This sequence joins TRBV2 and TRBJ1-1, with TRBD1 matching over 7 bases. Germline-derived CDR1 and CDR2 are SNHLY and FYNNEI. This CDR3 contains 15 residues. J gave up 10 bases and V 6 bases, and 17 bases lay outside the gene matches.